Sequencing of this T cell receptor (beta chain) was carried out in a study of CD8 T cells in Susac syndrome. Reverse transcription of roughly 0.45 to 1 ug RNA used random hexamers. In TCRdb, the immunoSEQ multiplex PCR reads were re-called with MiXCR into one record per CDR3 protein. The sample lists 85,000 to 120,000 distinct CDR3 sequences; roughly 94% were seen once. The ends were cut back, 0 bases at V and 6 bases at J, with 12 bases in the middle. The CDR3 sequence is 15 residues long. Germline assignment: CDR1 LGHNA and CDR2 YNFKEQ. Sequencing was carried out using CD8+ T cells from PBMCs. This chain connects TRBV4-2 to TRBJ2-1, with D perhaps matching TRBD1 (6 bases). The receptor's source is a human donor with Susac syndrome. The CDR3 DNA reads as TGTGCCAGCAGCCAAGATGGACAGCCCCTCAATGAGCAGTTCTTC. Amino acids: CASSQDGQPLNEQFF.